This TCR beta chain is from a study of cytomegalovirus exposure and HLA in healthy donors. Sequencing was performed with immunoSEQ multiplex PCR; in TCRdb, only in-frame clones are kept and a portion is missing. The sample gives 90,000 to 150,000 clones, more than 70% of which show up once; roughly 5.3% is in the top ten. The V gene lost 10 bases and the J gene lost 2 bases, with 12 bases spanning the gap. CDR1 is MNHNS, CDR2 SASEGT, per germline. The CDR3 loop spans 13 amino acids. The chain employs TRBV6-1 and TRBJ2-1, with D maybe TRBD2 (5 bases). The TCR comes from a man aged 18-30 years in good health and CMV-seronegative. Sequenced material: PBMCs. The DNA of the CDR3 is TGTGCCACTACGGGATACCCCTACAATGAGCAGTTCTTC. Encoded protein: CATTGYPYNEQFF.